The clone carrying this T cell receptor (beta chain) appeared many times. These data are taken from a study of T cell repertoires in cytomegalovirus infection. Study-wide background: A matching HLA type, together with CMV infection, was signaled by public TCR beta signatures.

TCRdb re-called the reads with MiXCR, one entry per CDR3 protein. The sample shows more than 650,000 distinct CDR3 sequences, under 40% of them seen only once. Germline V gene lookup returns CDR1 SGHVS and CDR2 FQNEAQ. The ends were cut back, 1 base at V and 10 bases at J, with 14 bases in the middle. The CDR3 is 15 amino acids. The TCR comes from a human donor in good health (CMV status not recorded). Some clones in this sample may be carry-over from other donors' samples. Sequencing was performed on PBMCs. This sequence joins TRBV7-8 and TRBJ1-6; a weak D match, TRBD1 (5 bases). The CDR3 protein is CASSLGASTDSPLHF. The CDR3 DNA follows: TGTGCCAGCAGCTTAGGGGCGTCGACAGACTCACCCCTCCACTTT.